This T cell receptor (beta chain) was captured in a study of OX40 agonist ivuxolimab in advanced cancers. The ends were cut back, 1 base at V and 7 bases at J, with 10 bases in the middle. The germline CDR1 and CDR2 sequences are LGHNA and YNFKEQ. This CDR3 spans 14 amino acids. Study observations and caveats: Among the nonresponders, some also had low normalized T-cell clonal expansion. Relative to CD4+, CD8+ T cells held more expanded clones on average.

Enrollment shut out patients with autoimmune disease history or systemic immunosuppression. Blood draws occurred at baseline, cycle 4 day 1, and cycle 7 day 1. Method: immunoSEQ multiplex PCR; TCRdb's copy keeps in-frame clones and lacks some. The sample records about 62,000 clones, 85% being singletons. Notes on this clone: Its antigen remains unidentified.

This chain joins TRBV4-2 and TRBJ1-4; D call uncertain. The sequencing here drew on CD4+ or CD8+ T cells sorted from blood, taken in a trial of the OX40 agonist ivuxolimab. The origin of this receptor is an adult with an advanced solid tumor such as melanoma, head and neck, liver or kidney cancer. The CDR3 nucleotides are TGTGCCAGCAGCCAAGGCCAGACCACTGAAAAACTGTTTTTT. This translates into CASSQGQTTEKLFF.